The entry below gives a single TCR beta chain sequence along with its context. In the PCR, 60 Vbeta and 13 Jbeta primers were used. The method was immunoSEQ multiplex PCR; TCRdb's version includes in-frame clones alone and lacks a portion of them. Of around 130,000 clones listed, roughly 70% are singletons. These data are taken from a study of cytomegalovirus exposure and HLA in healthy donors. Study-wide background: Approximately 81% of 300 to 450 genotyped donors fell in the Caucasian-associated ancestry cluster.

The CDR3 runs to 12 residues. Germline CDR1 SGHVS, CDR2 FQNEAQ. V lost 2 bases, J lost 9 bases, and 11 bases lay in between. This clonotype was sampled from a man between 35 and 55 years old in good health and CMV-seropositive. Material: PBMCs. This rearrangement joins TRBV7-8 to TRBJ2-7; tentative D call: TRBD2 (6 bases). CDR3 coding DNA: TGTGCCAGCAGCTTATCGGGGGATCGGCAGTACTTC. It is translated as CASSLSGDRQYF.